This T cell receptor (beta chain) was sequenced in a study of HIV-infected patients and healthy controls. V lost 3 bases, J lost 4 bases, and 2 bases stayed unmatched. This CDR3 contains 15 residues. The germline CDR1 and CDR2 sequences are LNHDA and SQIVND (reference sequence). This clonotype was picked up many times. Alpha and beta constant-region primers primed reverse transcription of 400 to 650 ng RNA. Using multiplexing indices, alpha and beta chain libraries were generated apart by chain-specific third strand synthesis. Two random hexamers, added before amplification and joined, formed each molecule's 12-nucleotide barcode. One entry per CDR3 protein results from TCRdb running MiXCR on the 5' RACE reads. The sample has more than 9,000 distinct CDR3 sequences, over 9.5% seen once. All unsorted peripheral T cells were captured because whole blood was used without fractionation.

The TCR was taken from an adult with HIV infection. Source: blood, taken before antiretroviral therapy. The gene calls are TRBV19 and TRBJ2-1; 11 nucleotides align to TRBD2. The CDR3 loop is CASSIGTSGYNEQFF. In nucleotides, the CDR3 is TGTGCCAGTAGTATCGGGACTAGCGGTTACAATGAGCAGTTCTTC.